The 28 T cell receptor beta chains below all came from one sample that was sequenced in a study of blood T cells in healthy people across ages. Combining a sample-barcoded 5' primer with a J-beta primer mix, a second PCR ran for about 7 to 12 cycles. TCRdb independently ran MiXCR on the 5' RACE reads; one entry per CDR3 protein. The sample yields about 570,000 distinct CDR3 sequences, 27% seen once. Sequences were obtained from blood. All receptors come from a woman between 65 and 79 years old in good health.

This clonotype was recorded a few times. V is TRBV7-2 and J is TRBJ2-7, with 14 bases identical to TRBD2. The CDR3 runs 16 residues. V trimming: 3 bases; J trimming: 2 bases; junction bases outside the gene matches: 3. From germline, CDR1 is SGHTA and CDR2 FQGNSA. CDR3 residues: CASSLTSGGGTYEQYF. In DNA form, the CDR3 reads TGTGCCAGCAGCTTGACTAGCGGGGGGGGGACCTACGAGCAGTACTTC.

The chain has TRBV7-2 and TRBJ2-5, with TRBD1 as a possible D gene (6 bases). Looked up from germline, CDR1 is SGHTA and CDR2 is FQGNSA. Trimming took 4 bases from V and 4 from J, leaving 13 bases between them. The CDR3 has 14 amino acids. CDR3 in DNA: TGTGCCAGCAGCTCACAGGGTATCCGAGAGACCCAGTACTTC. Encoded protein: CASSSQGIRETQYF.

The rearrangement joins TRBV6-2 or TRBV6-3 to TRBJ2-1; unclear D gene. Germline assignment: CDR1 MNHEY and CDR2 SVGEGT. V was clipped by 2 bases and J by 0 bases, with 8 bases between them. CDR3 length: 15 amino acids. CDR3 nucleotides: TGTGCCAGCAGTTACCTCATTAGCTCCTACAATGAGCAGTTCTTC. Translating it yields CASSYLISSYNEQFF.

The CDR3 DNA is TGTGCCAGCAGCTACCTGGACGCTGGGGCCAACGTCCTGACTTTC. Translating it yields CASSYLDAGANVLTF. This rearrangement joins TRBV5-6 to TRBJ2-6; D unresolved. The germline V gene has CDR1 SGHDT and CDR2 YYEEEE. This CDR3 contains 15 residues. Trimming removed 3 bases from V and 2 bases from J, with 9 bases in between.

The chain carries TRBV7-9 and TRBJ2-7; the match to TRBD2 covers 8 bases. The CDR3 is 13 residues long. CDR1 is SEHNR, CDR2 FQNEAQ, per germline (reference sequence). Trimming cost V 8 bases and J 3 bases; bases outside gene matches: 6. This CDR3 is CASGSGGFYEQYF. The CDR3 nucleotides are TGTGCCAGCGGAAGCGGGGGATTCTACGAGCAGTACTTC.

This clonotype was observed a handful of times. A much larger clone differs from this one at a single base, so this may be a read error. In nucleotides, the CDR3 is TGTGCCGGCAGCGTAGATCTCAGGGCCTCTCGTGGTTCACCCCTCCACTTT. Translating it yields CAGSVDLRASRGSPLHF. The chain has TRBV9 and TRBJ1-6; perhaps TRBD1 as D (5 bases). Germline V lookup: CDR1 SGDLS, CDR2 YYNGEE. The CDR3 spans 17 residues.

This clonotype was observed a few times. The chain has TRBV6-2 or TRBV6-3 and TRBJ2-5; a weak D match, TRBD1 (6 bases). V gave up 7 bases and J gave up 4 bases, with 13 bases separating them. The CDR3 spans 13 residues. Germline V gene sequence: CDR1 MNHEY, CDR2 SVGEGT. This CDR3 reads CASNRGGLETQYF. The CDR3 region has the DNA TGTGCCAGCAATAGAGGGGGTTTAGAGACCCAGTACTTC.

Only a few counts were recorded for this clonotype. V gene TRBV7-2 combines with J gene TRBJ2-5; no clear D. The V and J ends lost 5 bases and 2 bases respectively, with 12 bases between them. CDR3 length equals 14 residues. Germline assignment: CDR1 SGHTA and CDR2 FQGNSA. The CDR3 DNA sequence: TGTGCCAGCAGCGGTCATGTGTCACAAGAGACCCAGTACTTC. Protein product: CASSGHVSQETQYF.

This clonotype showed up many times. The chain couples TRBV12-3 or TRBV12-4 to TRBJ2-1; no clear D gene. The length of the CDR3 is 11 residues. Between the trimmed V and J ends, which lost 6 bases and 7 bases, there was a span of 7 bases. CDR3 in amino acids: CASSFSNEQFF. Here the CDR3 DNA reads TGTGCCAGCAGCTTTTCTAATGAGCAGTTCTTC.

The rearrangement uses TRBV5-1 and TRBJ2-1; 10 positions agree with TRBD1. The J call could be wrong; TRBJ2-7 is a better fit for the DNA end. The CDR3 contains 15 residues. Germline V gives CDR1 SGHRS, CDR2 YFSETQ. The chain's CDR3 is CASSGGQGRNYEQYF. The CDR3, as DNA: TGCGCCAGCAGCGGGGGACAGGGGAGGAACTACGAGCAGTACTTC.

J is TRBJ2-5 and V is TRBV19, with D possibly TRBD1 on 6 matching bases. V was clipped by 4 bases and J by 3 bases, with 12 bases between them. Germline V gene data show CDR1 as LNHDA and CDR2 as SQIVND (reference sequence). The CDR3 extends over 14 amino acids. DNA for the CDR3: TGTGCCAGTAGTAGTAGCAGGACAGAAGAGACCCAGTACTTC. Protein product: CASSSSRTEETQYF.

The chain uses TRBV4-3 and TRBJ2-2; D gene ambiguous. V lost 1 base, J lost 2 bases, and 5 bases lay in between. The CDR3 has 14 residues. The germline CDR1 and CDR2 sequences are LGHNA and YSLEER. CDR3 in DNA: TGCGCCAGCAGCCAAGTGGGAAACACCGGGGAGCTGTTTTTT. This codes for CASSQVGNTGELFF.

The chain uses TRBV7-9 and TRBJ2-7; D gene uncertain. V lost 5 bases, J lost 0 bases, and 14 bases lay in between. The CDR3 totals 15 residues. The germline gives CDR1 SEHNR, CDR2 FQNEAQ (reference sequence). The CDR3 here is CASSPTAGTSYEQYF. The CDR3 DNA reads as TGTGCCAGCAGCCCTACGGCAGGTACCTCCTACGAGCAGTACTTC.

This chain joins TRBV7-9 and TRBJ1-2, with D possibly matching TRBD1 (5 bases). With 6 bases removed from V and 8 bases from J, the gap between germline ends came to 19 bases. The CDR3 length is 14 residues. Germline CDR1 reads SEHNR; CDR2 reads FQNEAQ (reference sequence). The CDR3 nucleotides read TGTGCCAGCAGTCTACAACTAGGGGTGGACGGCTACACCTTC. Translated, it gives CASSLQLGVDGYTF.

The chain recombines TRBV5-1 with TRBJ1-6, with 12 bases fitting TRBD1. Germline V gene sequence: CDR1 SGHRS, CDR2 YFSETQ. The V and J ends lost 5 bases and 10 bases, in that order; junction bases with no gene match: 1. The CDR3 is 13 amino acids. CDR3 in amino acids: CASSGTGGSPLHF. CDR3 sequence (DNA): TGCGCCAGCAGTGGGACAGGGGGCTCACCCCTCCACTTT.

This chain connects TRBV3-1 to TRBJ2-5; D may be TRBD1 (5 bases). The ends were cut back, 6 bases at V and 5 bases at J, with 13 bases in the middle. CDR1 and CDR2 from the germline V gene are LGHDT and YNNKEL (reference sequence). The CDR3 length is 13 residues. CDR3 sequence (DNA): TGTGCCAGCAGTAAGGGGTTAGCCGAGACCCAGTACTTC. This encodes CASSKGLAETQYF.

This chain joins TRBV11-3 and TRBJ2-2; TRBD2 matches at 10 bases. Trimming at V came to 4 bases and at J to 6 bases, leaving 2 bases not matched to a gene. Per germline, CDR1 SGHNT and CDR2 YENEEA. CDR3 length: 14 amino acids. The CDR3 loop reads CASSYGTSAGELFF. In DNA, the CDR3 is TGTGCCAGCAGCTACGGGACTAGCGCCGGGGAGCTGTTTTTT. Variable domain in full (rest from reference TRBV11-3 and TRBJ2-2): EAGVVQSPRYKIIEKKQPVAFWCNPISGHNTLYWYLQNLGQGPELLIRYENEEAVDDSQLPKDRFSAERLKGVDSTLKIQPAELGDSAVYLCASSYGTSAGELFFGEGSRLTVL.

The chain has TRBV20-1 and TRBJ2-7; D is tentatively TRBD1 or TRBD2 (6 bases each). The CDR3 is 14 amino acids. The germline CDR1 and CDR2 sequences are DFQATT and SNEGSKA (reference sequence). V lost 4 bases and J 5 bases, leaving 18 bases between the germline ends. In DNA form, the CDR3 reads TGCAGTGCTACCCCGGGGGCAGGAGGACACGAGCAGTACTTC. Encoded protein: CSATPGAGGHEQYF.

This clonotype was detected ten times or more. The rearrangement links TRBV7-2 to TRBJ2-3; perhaps D is TRBD1 or TRBD2 (6 bases each). CDR3 length: 14 amino acids. V dropped 4 bases and J dropped 11 bases, with 19 bases sitting between them. The germline CDR1 and CDR2 sequences are SGHTA and FQGNSA. The CDR3 reads CASSSGTRVRGQYF. The CDR3 DNA is TGTGCCAGCAGCTCCGGGACTCGGGTCAGGGGGCAGTATTTT.

The CDR3 bases are TGTGCCAGCAGCAAAAGGCAGGGGGTCGCCTACGAGCAGTACTTC. It translates to CASSKRQGVAYEQYF. V usage is TRBV21-1 and J usage is TRBJ2-7; no DNA check was done on the table's D call, TRBD1. TRBV21-1 is given as a pseudogene. CDR3 length equals 15 residues.

The rearrangement links TRBV20-1 to TRBJ1-2; D is uncertain. This CDR3 is 11 amino acids long. Between the trimmed V and J ends, which lost 3 bases and 8 bases, there was a span of 10 bases. CDR1 is DFQATT, CDR2 SNEGSKA, per germline (reference sequence). The CDR3 here is CSASIPGGYTF. CDR3 nucleotide sequence: TGCAGTGCTAGCATCCCGGGAGGCTACACCTTC.

The chain joins TRBV12-3 or TRBV12-4 to TRBJ1-4, with D unresolved. V was clipped by 2 bases and J by 8 bases, with 9 bases between them. The CDR3 sequence is 13 residues long. CDR3 amino acids: CASSLFGREKLFF. In nucleotides, the CDR3 is TGTGCCAGCAGTTTATTTGGGCGAGAAAAACTGTTTTTT.

This clonotype was observed a few times. The genes are TRBV6-2 or TRBV6-3 and TRBJ2-5, with 9 bases aligning to TRBD1. Germline CDR1 MNHEY, CDR2 SVGEGT. With 2 bases clipped from V and 5 bases from J, the junction kept 6 bases outside the gene matches. The CDR3 extends over 15 amino acids. The CDR3 nucleotides are TGTGCCAGCAGTTACCATCGGGACAGGGATGAGACCCAGTACTTC. This sequence encodes CASSYHRDRDETQYF.

This clonotype was seen a few times. The conserved final phenylalanine or tryptophan is absent from the CDR3, which likely points to a read error. The chain combines TRBV12-3 or TRBV12-4 with TRBJ2-7, with 7 bases that match TRBD1. The CDR3 runs to 14 residues. This chain's CDR3 is CASSPWTGRYVQYL. The DNA for the CDR3 is TGTGCCAGCAGTCCTTGGACAGGTCGCTACGTGCAGTACCTC.

The chain links TRBV9 to TRBJ1-2; no clear D. Germline V gene data show CDR1 as SGDLS and CDR2 as YYNGEE. The ends were cut back, 4 bases at V and 0 bases at J, with 16 bases in the middle. This CDR3 contains 16 residues. CDR3 loop: CASSRDGPNTNYGYTF. The CDR3 DNA reads as TGTGCCAGCAGCCGTGACGGACCGAATACTAACTATGGCTACACCTTC.

The chain links TRBV29-1 to TRBJ2-5, with D maybe TRBD2 (6 bases). Looked up from germline, CDR1 is SQVTM and CDR2 is ANQGSEA. Trimming removed 4 bases at V and 3 bases at J, with 12 bases between. The CDR3 has 13 residues. The DNA for the CDR3 is TGCAGCGTTGGGAGGGTGGGGAAAGAGACCCAGTACTTC. Translated: CSVGRVGKETQYF.

This clonotype showed up just a few times. This chain connects TRBV12-3 or TRBV12-4 to TRBJ1-1; the match to TRBD1 covers 9 bases. The CDR3 length is 16 residues. After removal of 9 bases from V and 5 bases from J, the junction contained 16 bases not matched to a gene. CDR3 amino acids: CASIFRQGVDMTEAFF. Written as DNA, the CDR3 is TGTGCCAGTATTTTCCGACAGGGGGTAGATATGACTGAAGCTTTCTTT.

The chain carries TRBV29-1 and TRBJ1-4; no clear D. Trimming left V 7 bases short and J 0 bases short, with 9 bases between. The CDR3 has 13 residues. Germline assignment: CDR1 SQVTM and CDR2 ANQGSEA. The DNA of the CDR3 is TGCAGCGCGGGCGGTACAACTAATGAAAAACTGTTTTTT. It encodes CSAGGTTNEKLFF.